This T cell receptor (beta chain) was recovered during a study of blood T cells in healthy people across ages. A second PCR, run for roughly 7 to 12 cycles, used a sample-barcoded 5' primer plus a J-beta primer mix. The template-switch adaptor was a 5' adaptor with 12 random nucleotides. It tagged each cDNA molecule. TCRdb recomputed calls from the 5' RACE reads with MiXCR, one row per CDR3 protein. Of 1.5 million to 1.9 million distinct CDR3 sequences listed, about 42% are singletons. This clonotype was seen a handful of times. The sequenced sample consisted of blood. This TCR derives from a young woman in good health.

DNA of the CDR3: TGTGCCAGCAGTTTAACAGAAAAAGGTGTCGGGGGAACTGAAGCTTTCTTT. Protein product: CASSLTEKGVGGTEAFF. The genes are TRBV12-3 or TRBV12-4 and TRBJ1-1; possibly TRBD1 for D (5 bases). This CDR3 region has 17 residues. Between the trimmed V and J ends, which lost 2 bases and 5 bases, there was a span of 21 bases.